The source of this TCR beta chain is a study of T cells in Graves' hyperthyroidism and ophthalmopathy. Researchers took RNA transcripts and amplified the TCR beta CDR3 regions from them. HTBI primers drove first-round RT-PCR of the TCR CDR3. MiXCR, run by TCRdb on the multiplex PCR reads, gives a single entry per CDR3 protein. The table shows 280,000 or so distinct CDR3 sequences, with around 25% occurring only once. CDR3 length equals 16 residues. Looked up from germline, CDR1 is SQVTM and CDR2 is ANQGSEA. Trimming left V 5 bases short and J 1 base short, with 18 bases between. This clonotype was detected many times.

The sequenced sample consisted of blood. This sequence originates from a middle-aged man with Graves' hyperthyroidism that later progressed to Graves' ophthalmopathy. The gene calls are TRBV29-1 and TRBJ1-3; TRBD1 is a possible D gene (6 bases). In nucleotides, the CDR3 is TGCAGCGTTTATTTAACAGGGAATACGTCTGGAAACACCATATATTTT. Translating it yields CSVYLTGNTSGNTIYF.